This T cell receptor beta chain was sequenced in a study of T-cell memory formation after mild COVID-19. Study in general: TCR clusters were largely donor specific.

TCRdb re-called the 5' RACE reads through MiXCR, storing one row per CDR3 protein. This table has 250,000 to 350,000 distinct CDR3 sequences, roughly 19% appearing once. Study results and limitations: Contracting CD4+ clones lay largely in CM and EM, with CD8+ ones residing in EMRA. Day 15 to 85 contracting clones showed balanced CD4/CD8; later expanders leaned CD4+.

This clonotype turned up a few times. The antigen is unknown. CDR3 size: 13 residues. V lost 6 bases and J 4 bases, leaving 12 bases between the germline ends. Germline V gene data show CDR1 as SGHAT and CDR2 as FQNNGV. Specimen: PBMCs or a T cell subset sorted from them (not recorded which). The source is a man aged 18-30 years who had mild COVID-19 (a few samples of this study predate the infection). Cell type and time point are not known. V and J are TRBV11-2 and TRBJ1-1, with D maybe TRBD1 (6 bases). The CDR3 loop reads CASREQGFTEAFF. The CDR3 nucleotides are TGTGCCAGCAGAGAACAGGGCTTCACTGAAGCTTTCTTT.